Sequencing of this T cell receptor beta chain was carried out in a study of shared clonotypes between healthy human individuals (TCRdb year 2020). In the study overall: Two women and three men aged 18 to 49 years were included in the cohort. To estimate repertoire size and how much clonotype sharing occurs between individuals, the study deeply sequenced the blood TCR repertoires of several healthy adults. To increase sequencing depth and limit assay-specific biases, different laboratories used diverse techniques to prepare libraries and sequence TCR repertoires. For each donor, three plates each were used for CD4 naive and CD4 memory, two plates were used for CD8 naive, and one plate was used for CD8 memory. Per donor, leukapheresis produced somewhere between about 0.94 and 9 billion PBMCs. Study-level results and caveats: Pairwise subsampling led to the expectation that sequencing depth would affect the degree of clonotype sharing among donors. Rarefaction of sorted-subset datasets indicated incomplete sequencing despite the large sequencing depth. Estimated clonotype richness was generally larger for naive than for memory subsets. When a few donors were compared, the shared fraction of clonotypes was about 5% for naive CD4, around 3.6% for naive CD8, about 2.4% for memory CD4, and roughly 0.43% for memory CD8. The genetic and exposure-history diversity represented was limited by the small number of donors. Sampling was limited to blood, and TCR repertoires in tissue likely differ from TCR repertoires in blood. Compared with non-shared clonotypes, clonotypes shared by all four sorted-subset donors had higher generation probabilities.

CDR1 SGHDN and CDR2 FVKESK were looked up in the germline V gene. Cut back by 2 bases and 4 bases, the V and J ends lie 8 bases apart. From the cysteine up to the phenylalanine, the CDR3 has a length of 13 residues. Just CDR3 DNA is preserved here, 39 bases in frame from base 1. For this clone: It has no known antigen specificity. No base-level quality is on record; no much larger clone is a single base apart.

CD8 naive samples were obtained by positive selection for CCR7 among CD45RO-negative cells, yielding a CD45RA+CCR7+ population from which TemRA cells were excluded. Healthy HIV-negative adults with no recently reported acute infections or vaccinations were included as donors. Every donor was a Caucasian adult residing in Nashville, Tennessee, USA. After blood collection by leukapheresis, PBMCs were isolated using Ficoll-Histopaque density gradient centrifugation and then cryopreserved in the vapor phase of liquid nitrogen. Analytical flow cytometry was used to check the purity and quantity of each magnetically sorted T cell population. Genomic DNA was isolated from each sorted fraction and quantified by UV absorbance on a Nanodrop 2000c. TCR CDR3 regions were amplified from genomic DNA by multiplex PCR using the deep immunoSEQ assay. Extracted genomic DNA from each cell subset was distributed evenly across all wells of several immunoSEQ 96-well plates, and each plate was treated as a replicate. For sorted subsets, roughly 0.2 ug genomic DNA, equal to about 30,000 T cell genomes, was loaded into each replicate PCR. The purified libraries were quantified using a Qubit 3.0 fluorometer, sized with a Bioanalyzer 2100, and then quantified again using the KAPA Library Quantification kit. Every immunoSEQ 96-well plate was sequenced on a separate single-read 150-cycle Illumina NextSeq 550 flow cell. Per the source publication's procedure: Because the immunoSEQ output held only junctional sequences and lacked quality scores, the filtering could not match the filtering applied to full-length reads. To assign V/J genes and CDR3, sequences were annotated using PyIR, a Python wrapper for IgBLAST v1.9, with IMGT germline references. Reads were removed for weak V/J assignments (E-value above 1e-6), missing CDR3, stop codons, out-of-frame junctions, or ambiguous translated residues. V3J clonotypes were defined as sequences sharing an identical inferred V gene, J gene, and CDR3 amino acid sequence. Percentage overlap between repertoires was calculated by dividing the number of shared unique clonotypes by the size of the smaller repertoire. RTK rarefaction, the Chao1 estimator, and Recon v2.1 estimates of unobserved clonotypes were used to assess repertoire richness. Generation probabilities for all TCRbeta clonotypes obtained by the gDNA method from a few donors were computed using OLGA. TCRdb retrieved this table from immuneACCESS and kept in-frame rearrangements only. Not all clones are present; in checked studies, unresolved V genes account for under half, and no reason is known for the remainder. V and J calls plus clone size are reproduced from that table; the DNA served to infer D and trimming. The sample contains hundreds of thousands of clones, roughly 96% of them found a single time. Approximately 0.1% of the sample goes to the ten largest clones.

Here the chain combines TRBV14 and TRBJ1-1; too little of a D gene remains to name it. The clonotype was recovered from a woman aged 30 to 39 in good health. The material sequenced was naive CD8+ T cells sorted from blood. The cell subset or site label for this specimen denotes: CD45RA+CCR7+. The bases read TGTGCCAGCAGCCAATCAATAACCACTGAAGCTTTCTTT. This yields the protein CASSQSITTEAFF.